This passage covers 32 T cell receptor beta chains from one sample sequenced in a study of T-cell memory formation after mild COVID-19 (dated by TCRdb to the early 2020s). The library was built by means of 5' RACE. The run used an Illumina NovaSeq 6000. TCRdb ran its own pipeline on the public reads, namely fastp trimming at Q25 and MiXCR clone calling, and kept in-frame beta chains. Entries that share a CDR3 protein sequence are merged under the most common genes and DNA. The sample contains 500,000 to 650,000 distinct CDR3 sequences, roughly 22% of them found a single time. The ten top clones hold roughly 8.3% of the sample. The source material was PBMCs or a T cell subset sorted from them (not recorded which). The receptors derive from an adult woman who had mild COVID-19 (a few samples of this study predate the infection). The sample titles of this study are shuffled in the database, so cell type and time point are left out; the donor was told from shared clones.

This clonotype was seen only once. Mismatch with germline at one junction end may stem from a read error. The rearrangement uses TRBV12-3 or TRBV12-4 and TRBJ2-1; unclear D gene. This CDR3 comprises 11 residues. CDR3: CASTPANEQLF. CDR3 coding DNA: TGTGCCAGCACCCCGGCCAATGAGCAGTTATTC.

V gene TRBV7-9 combines with J gene TRBJ1-1; D possibly corresponds to TRBD1 (5 bases). This CDR3 is built from 16 residues. The V end lost 2 bases, the J end lost 1 base, and 14 bases lay between the germline ends. Per germline, CDR1 SEHNR and CDR2 FQNEAQ (reference sequence). CDR3 in amino acids: CASSLSGRTTNTEAFF. For the CDR3, the DNA is TGTGCCAGCAGCTTATCGGGACGGACGACGAACACTGAAGCTTTCTTT.

V is TRBV24-1 and J is TRBJ1-5, with D uncertain. The CDR3 runs 13 residues. V lost 1 base, J lost 1 base, and 1 base lay in between. Germline-derived CDR1 and CDR2 are KGHDR and SFDVKD. The CDR3 DNA follows: TGTGCCACCAGTGATTTAAGCAATCAGCCCCAGCATTTT. Protein: CATSDLSNQPQHF.

V is TRBV29-1 and J is TRBJ1-2; no clear D. The CDR3 sequence is 12 residues long. Trimming shortened V by 0 bases and J by 1 base, and 3 bases separated the two germline ends. Germline values: CDR1 SQVTM, CDR2 ANQGSEA. CDR3 coding DNA: TGCAGCGTTGAAGACAGTAACTATGGCTACACCTTC. Translating gives CSVEDSNYGYTF.

A few counts support this clonotype. The CDR3 loop reads CASSYRGAISSTDTQYF. CDR3 coding DNA: TGCGCCAGCAGCTATCGGGGGGCCATATCTAGCACAGATACGCAGTATTTT. The rearrangement joins TRBV4-1 to TRBJ2-3, with D perhaps matching TRBD2 (7 bases). V lost 5 bases and J lost 0, with 18 bases in between. CDR3 length equals 17 residues. The germline gives CDR1 MGHRA, CDR2 YSYEKL.

This clonotype was counted between two and nine times. The gene calls are TRBV3-1 and TRBJ1-2, with a tentative D call TRBD1 (5 bases). The V gene lost 0 bases and the J gene lost 8 bases, with 16 bases spanning the gap. The CDR3 has 15 residues. Germline V gives CDR1 LGHDT, CDR2 YNNKEL (reference sequence). The CDR3 nucleotides are TGTGCCAGCAGCCAAGATTTGGGGCGGGTCGGGGGCTACACCTTC. Translation gives CASSQDLGRVGGYTF.

In its sample, this clonotype was seen a few times. The chain couples TRBV4-1 to TRBJ2-1, with 10 bases matching TRBD1. Germline CDR1 reads MGHRA; CDR2 reads YSYEKL. V lost 10 bases and J lost 4; bases outside the gene matches: 7. The CDR3 extends over 14 amino acids. CDR3 coding DNA: TGCGCCACCGGGCGGGACAGGGGATACAATGAGCAGTTCTTC. Amino acids: CATGRDRGYNEQFF.

The chain links TRBV10-3 to TRBJ1-5, with 7 bases identical to TRBD1. The germline gives CDR1 ENHRY, CDR2 SYGVKD. The CDR3 covers 14 residues. The junction had 5 bases not matched to a gene; V was cut back by 3 bases and J by 6 bases. CDR3: CAISEDRVVQPQHF. The CDR3, as DNA: TGTGCCATCAGTGAAGACAGGGTGGTTCAGCCCCAGCATTTT.

This clonotype has just a few counts. The J gene is TRBJ2-3, the V gene TRBV9; a weak D match, TRBD2 (5 bases). The V and J ends lost 3 bases and 4 bases respectively, with 18 bases between them. The CDR3 runs 16 residues. In germline, CDR1 is SGDLS, CDR2 YYNGEE. The CDR3 region has the DNA TGTGCCAGCAGCGCAACAACTAGGGAGTATCCAGATACGCAGTATTTT. Its protein is CASSATTREYPDTQYF.

The count of this clonotype is one. The gene calls are TRBV7-9 and TRBJ2-5, with 7 bases aligning to TRBD1. Germline loops: CDR1 SEHNR, CDR2 FQNEAQ (reference sequence). This CDR3 comprises 15 residues. V was pared by 4 bases and J by 2 bases, with 7 bases of the junction left unmatched. The CDR3, as DNA: TGTGCCAGCAGCTGGGCAGGGGGTGTTCAAGAGACCCAGTACTTC. Amino acid sequence: CASSWAGGVQETQYF.

The chain uses TRBV6-1 and TRBJ2-3; tentatively, D is TRBD1 (5 bases). The germline CDR1 and CDR2 sequences are MNHNS and SASEGT. V was trimmed by 4 bases and J by 0 bases, leaving 14 bases between them. This CDR3 spans 16 amino acids. As DNA, the CDR3 is TGTGCCAGCAGTGTTCAGGGTAGGGTTAGCACAGATACGCAGTATTTT. Protein: CASSVQGRVSTDTQYF.

This clonotype was counted a few times. The V gene is TRBV12-3 or TRBV12-4, the J gene TRBJ2-3, with 10 nucleotides matching TRBD2. Trimming removed 2 bases from V and 3 bases from J; junction bases left unmatched: 8. The CDR3 totals 17 residues. The CDR3 bases are TGTGCCAGCAGTTTATCACCCGGACTAGCGGATACAGATACGCAGTATTTT. It translates to CASSLSPGLADTDTQYF.

This clonotype was recorded many times. The chain employs TRBV20-1 and TRBJ2-1, with 8 bases lining up with TRBD1. The V segment lost 3 bases and the J segment 6 bases; nucleotides outside the gene matches: 19. Germline assignment: CDR1 DFQATT and CDR2 SNEGSKA (reference sequence). This CDR3 comprises 18 residues. Written as DNA, the CDR3 is TGCAGTGCTAGCCAAGTCACAGGGGGGATAGGGTTGCGCAATGAGCAGTTCTTC. Protein sequence: CSASQVTGGIGLRNEQFF.

This clonotype was detected a few times. The J gene is TRBJ1-6, the V gene TRBV25-1, with a possible D match to TRBD1 (5 bases). The CDR3 totals 14 residues. The V gene's germline CDR1 is MGHDK and CDR2 SYGVNS. Trimming removed 1 base at V and 7 bases at J, with 8 bases between. The CDR3 reads CASSELRGNSPLHF. CDR3 DNA sequence: TGTGCCAGCAGTGAATTAAGGGGAAATTCACCCCTCCACTTT.

This clonotype came up a few times. The rearrangement uses TRBV20-1 and TRBJ1-2; a possible D gene is TRBD1 (5 bases). The CDR3 extends over 14 amino acids. Germline-derived CDR1 and CDR2 are DFQATT and SNEGSKA (reference sequence). Trimming left V 3 bases short and J 5 bases short, with 16 bases between. For the CDR3, the DNA is TGCAGTGCTAGGGACGCTTGGGGGGAATATGGCTACACCTTC. Translating it yields CSARDAWGEYGYTF.

This clonotype was detected only a few times. This rearrangement joins TRBV7-6 to TRBJ2-2; a possible D gene is TRBD1 (6 bases). CDR1 is SGHVS, CDR2 FNYEAQ, per germline. Trimming stripped 1 base from V and 7 bases from J, with 13 bases between. This CDR3 comprises 15 residues. Here the CDR3 DNA reads TGTGCCAGCAGCTTAGGCGGACAGAAGAACGGGGAGCTGTTTTTT. Translating gives CASSLGGQKNGELFF.

The genes are TRBV30 and TRBJ2-2; weak D call: TRBD1 (5 bases). The germline V and J ends were trimmed by 4 bases and 1 base, with 10 bases remaining between them. The germline V gene has CDR1 GTSNPN and CDR2 SVGIG (reference sequence). The CDR3 loop spans 14 amino acids. CDR3 sequence: CAWTRQMNTGELFF. Here the CDR3 DNA reads TGTGCCTGGACCCGACAGATGAACACCGGGGAGCTGTTTTTT.

The chain joins TRBV6-2 or TRBV6-3 to TRBJ2-5; 11 nucleotides match TRBD2. The CDR3 sequence is 15 residues long. V lost 6 bases, J lost 3 bases, and 6 bases stayed unmatched. In germline, CDR1 is MNHEY, CDR2 SVGEGT. CDR3 bases: TGTGCCAGCAGGCCTTCTAGCGGGGGGAAAGAGACCCAGTACTTC. Amino acid sequence: CASRPSSGGKETQYF.

The CDR3 nucleotides are TGTGCCAGCAGCTTAGCCGTAGGGATGGATTCACCCCTCCACTTT. The encoded protein is CASSLAVGMDSPLHF. The chain is built from TRBV7-2 and TRBJ1-6, with D uncertain. There are 15 residues in the CDR3. Trimming pared 0 bases from V and 8 bases from J, leaving 11 bases between. Germline loops: CDR1 SGHTA, CDR2 FQGNSA.

V usage is TRBV11-2 and J usage is TRBJ2-2; D not resolved. The CDR3 spans 15 residues. The germline V and J ends were trimmed by 0 bases and 3 bases, with 8 bases remaining between them. Germline V gene sequence: CDR1 SGHAT, CDR2 FQNNGV. The CDR3: CASSLEGRDTGELFF. Written as DNA, the CDR3 is TGTGCCAGCAGCTTAGAGGGTCGGGACACCGGGGAGCTGTTTTTT.

The rearrangement uses TRBV7-2 and TRBJ2-7, with 10 bases fitting TRBD2. The V gene end was trimmed by 5 bases and the J gene end by 3 bases; junction bases not matched to a gene: 4. Germline loops: CDR1 SGHTA, CDR2 FQGNSA. The CDR3 spans 14 residues. CDR3 in amino acids: CASSRSGGDYEQYF. The CDR3 DNA is TGTGCCAGCAGCCGAAGCGGGGGGGACTACGAGCAGTACTTC.

The gene calls are TRBV7-8 and TRBJ2-5, with D tentatively TRBD1 or TRBD2 (5 bases each). V lost 0 bases and J lost 5, with 16 bases in between. Germline-derived CDR1 and CDR2 are SGHVS and FQNEAQ. The CDR3 is 16 amino acids. The CDR3 protein is CASSLAGGGLGETQYF. For the CDR3, the DNA is TGTGCCAGCAGCTTAGCTGGGGGTGGCCTTGGGGAGACCCAGTACTTC.

The chain carries TRBV2 and TRBJ2-7, with D tentatively TRBD1 (6 bases). CDR1 SNHLY and CDR2 FYNNEI come from the germline V gene. The CDR3 totals 14 residues. V lost 10 bases, J lost 1 base, and 17 bases lay in between. The CDR3 DNA reads as TGTGCCACCCAGGTGAGGGGGAGTTCCTACGAGCAGTACTTC. Residues: CATQVRGSSYEQYF.

This clonotype was seen a few times. This chain connects TRBV14 to TRBJ1-1; 7 nucleotides line up with TRBD1. V was pared by 1 base and J by 2 bases, with 4 bases of the junction left unmatched. The germline V gene has CDR1 SGHDN and CDR2 FVKESK. This CDR3 comprises 15 residues. Here the CDR3 DNA reads TGTGCCAGCAGCCAAGTGACAGGGAGTAACACTGAAGCTTTCTTT. Protein sequence: CASSQVTGSNTEAFF. Supplemented by reference TRBV14 and TRBJ1-1, the full variable domain reads EAGVTQFPSHSVIEKGQTVTLRCDPISGHDNLYWYRRVMGKEIKFLLHFVKESKQDESGMPNNRFLAERTGGTYSTLKVQPAELEDSGVYFCASSQVTGSNTEAFFGQGTRLTVV.

The CDR3 reads CASSLSGTAGEQYF. As DNA, the CDR3 is TGTGCCAGCAGTCTCAGCGGGACAGCGGGGGAGCAGTACTTC. The chain links TRBV3-1 to TRBJ2-7; perhaps D is TRBD1 or TRBD2 (7 bases each). V was clipped by 6 bases and J by 7 bases, with 19 bases between them. CDR1 is LGHDT and CDR2 is YNNKEL in the germline V gene (reference sequence). CDR3 length equals 14 residues.

This clonotype was recorded a few times. The chain carries TRBV27 and TRBJ2-7; possible D gene TRBD1, 5 bases. The CDR3 has 13 residues. CDR1 and CDR2 (germline): MNHEY, SMNVEV (reference sequence). The ends were cut back, 7 bases at V and 4 bases at J, with 14 bases in the middle. The CDR3 spells CASTQGTKYEQYF. The CDR3 region has the DNA TGTGCCAGCACCCAGGGCACCAAATACGAGCAGTACTTC.

This clonotype was detected once. The V call is TRBV5-1, the J call TRBJ2-3, with TRBD2 matching 10 bases. The length of the CDR3 is 18 residues. Looked up from germline, CDR1 is SGHRS and CDR2 is YFSETQ. The J segment lost 3 bases and the V segment lost 4 bases, leaving 14 bases of the junction unmatched. This chain's CDR3 is CASSPSASGRGLTDTQYF. The CDR3 nucleotides are TGCGCCAGCAGCCCGTCGGCTAGCGGGAGAGGTCTGACAGATACGCAGTATTTT.

This chain joins TRBV7-8 and TRBJ2-3, with a possible D match to TRBD2 (5 bases). The CDR3 length is 15 residues. The V and J ends lost 5 bases and 0 bases respectively, with 12 bases between them. Per germline, CDR1 SGHVS and CDR2 FQNEAQ. CDR3 protein: CASSPLSVSTDTQYF. In DNA, the CDR3 is TGTGCCAGCAGCCCACTTAGCGTTAGCACAGATACGCAGTATTTT.

J is TRBJ2-1 and V is TRBV12-3 or TRBV12-4; 7 bases map to TRBD2. V was clipped by 3 bases and J by 8 bases; unmatched bases: 4. This CDR3 contains 13 residues. The CDR3 sequence is CASSFGGSHEQFF. The CDR3 DNA reads TGTGCCAGCAGTTTCGGGGGGAGTCATGAGCAGTTCTTC.

There are a few counts of this clonotype. The J gene is TRBJ2-1, the V gene TRBV5-1; the match to TRBD2 covers 10 bases. This CDR3 has 14 amino acids. Germline V lookup: CDR1 SGHRS, CDR2 YFSETQ. The J segment lost 14 bases and the V segment lost 3 bases, leaving 11 bases of the junction unmatched. The CDR3: CASSSLGAGGREFF. DNA of the CDR3: TGCGCCAGCAGCTCCCTTGGAGCGGGAGGGCGGGAGTTCTTC. Full variable domain (missing parts from reference TRBV5-1 and TRBJ2-1): KAGVTQTPRYLIKTRGQQVTLSCSPISGHRSVSWYQQTPGQGLQFLFEYFSETQRNKGNFPGRFSGRQFSNSRSEMNVSTLELGDSALYLCASSSLGAGGREFFGPGTRLTVL.

This chain connects TRBV7-2 to TRBJ2-1; D might be TRBD1 or TRBD2, each matching 5 bases. In germline, CDR1 is SGHTA, CDR2 FQGNSA. The CDR3 has 16 amino acids. Trimming stripped 2 bases from V and 4 bases from J, with 15 bases between. The DNA for the CDR3 is TGTGCCAGCAGCTTAAGAGGGCAGGGTAGGTACAATGAGCAGTTCTTC. Translation: CASSLRGQGRYNEQFF.

This clonotype has only a few counts. The chain has TRBV5-1 and TRBJ2-7, with 12 bases matching TRBD1. Germline V CDR1 and CDR2: SGHRS, YFSETQ. This CDR3 is built from 16 residues. The V segment lost 1 base and the J segment 6 bases; nucleotides outside the gene matches: 8. CDR3 region: CASSLRGGQGAGEQYF. Written as DNA, the CDR3 is TGCGCCAGCAGCTTGAGAGGGGGACAGGGGGCCGGCGAGCAGTACTTC.